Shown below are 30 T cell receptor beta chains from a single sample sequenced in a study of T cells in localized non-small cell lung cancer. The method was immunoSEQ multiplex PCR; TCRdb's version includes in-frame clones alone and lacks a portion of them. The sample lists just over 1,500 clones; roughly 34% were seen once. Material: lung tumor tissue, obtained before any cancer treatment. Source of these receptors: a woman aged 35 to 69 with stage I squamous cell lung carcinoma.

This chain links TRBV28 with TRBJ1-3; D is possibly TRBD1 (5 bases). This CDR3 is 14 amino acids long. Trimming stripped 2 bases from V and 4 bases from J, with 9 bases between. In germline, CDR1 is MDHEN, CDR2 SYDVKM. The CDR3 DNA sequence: TGTGCCAGCAGTTTAGTGCAGGGAGGAAACACCATATATTTT. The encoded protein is CASSLVQGGNTIYF.

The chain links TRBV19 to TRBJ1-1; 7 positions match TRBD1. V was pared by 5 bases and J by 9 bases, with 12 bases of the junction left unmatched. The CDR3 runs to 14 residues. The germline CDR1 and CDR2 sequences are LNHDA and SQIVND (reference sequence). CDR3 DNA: TGTGCCAGTAGTTCGACCTCAGGGGGAACGAAAGCTTTCTTT. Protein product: CASSSTSGGTKAFF.

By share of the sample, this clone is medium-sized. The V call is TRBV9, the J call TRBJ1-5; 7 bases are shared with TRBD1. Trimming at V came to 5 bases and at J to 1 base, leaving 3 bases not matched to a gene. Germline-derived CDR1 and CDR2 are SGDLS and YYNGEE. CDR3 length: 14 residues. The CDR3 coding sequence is TGTGCCAGCAGGAGGGGGCCGAGCAATCAGCCCCAGCATTTT. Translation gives CASRRGPSNQPQHF.

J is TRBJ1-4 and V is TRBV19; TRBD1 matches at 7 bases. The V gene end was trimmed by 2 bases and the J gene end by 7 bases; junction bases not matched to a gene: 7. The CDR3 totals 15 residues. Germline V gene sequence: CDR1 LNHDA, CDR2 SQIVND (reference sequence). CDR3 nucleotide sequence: TGTGCCAGTAGTATACAGGGGGGGCGGAGTGAAAAACTGTTTTTT. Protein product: CASSIQGGRSEKLFF.

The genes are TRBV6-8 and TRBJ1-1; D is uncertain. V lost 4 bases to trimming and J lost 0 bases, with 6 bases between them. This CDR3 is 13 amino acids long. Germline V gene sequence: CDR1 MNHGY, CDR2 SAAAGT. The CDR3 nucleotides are TGTGCCAGCAGTTCCTCCATGAACACTGAAGCTTTCTTT. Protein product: CASSSSMNTEAFF.

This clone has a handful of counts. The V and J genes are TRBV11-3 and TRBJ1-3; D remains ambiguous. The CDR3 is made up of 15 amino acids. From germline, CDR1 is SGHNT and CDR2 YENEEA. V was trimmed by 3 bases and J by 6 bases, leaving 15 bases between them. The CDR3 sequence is CASSLGFGVLNTIYF. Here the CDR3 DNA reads TGTGCCAGCAGCTTGGGATTCGGGGTATTAAACACCATATATTTT.

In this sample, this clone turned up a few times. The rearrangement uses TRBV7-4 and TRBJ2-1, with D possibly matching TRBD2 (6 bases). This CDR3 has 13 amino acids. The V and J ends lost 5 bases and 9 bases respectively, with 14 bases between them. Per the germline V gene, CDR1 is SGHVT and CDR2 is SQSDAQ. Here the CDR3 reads CASSLNGGSEQFF. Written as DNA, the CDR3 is TGTGCCAGCAGCCTAAACGGGGGTAGTGAGCAGTTCTTC. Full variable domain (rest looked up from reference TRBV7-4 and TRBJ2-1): GAGVSQSPRYKVAKRGRDVALRCDSISGHVTLYWYRQTLGQGSEVLTYSQSDAQRDKSGRPSGRFSAERPERSVSTLKIQRTEQGDSAVYLCASSLNGGSEQFFGPGTRLTVL.

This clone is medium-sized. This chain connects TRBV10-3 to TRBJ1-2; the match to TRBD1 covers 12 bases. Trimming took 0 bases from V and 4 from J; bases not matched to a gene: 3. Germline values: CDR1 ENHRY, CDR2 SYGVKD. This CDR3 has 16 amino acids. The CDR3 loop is CAISESGQGAGYGYTF. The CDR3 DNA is TGTGCCATCAGTGAGTCGGGACAGGGGGCTGGCTATGGCTACACCTTC.

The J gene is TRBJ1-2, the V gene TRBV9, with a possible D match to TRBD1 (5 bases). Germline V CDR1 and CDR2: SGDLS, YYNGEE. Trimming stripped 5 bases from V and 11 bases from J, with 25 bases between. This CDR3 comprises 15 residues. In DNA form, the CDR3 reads TGTGCCAGCAGTGAAATGTGGCAGGGTGCGAAGAGTTACACCTTC. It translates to CASSEMWQGAKSYTF. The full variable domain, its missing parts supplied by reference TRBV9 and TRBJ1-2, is DSGVTQTPKHLITATGQRVTLRCSPRSGDLSVYWYQQSLDQGLQFLIQYYNGEERAKGNILERFSAQQFPDLHSELNLSSLELGDSALYFCASSEMWQGAKSYTFGSGTRLTVV.

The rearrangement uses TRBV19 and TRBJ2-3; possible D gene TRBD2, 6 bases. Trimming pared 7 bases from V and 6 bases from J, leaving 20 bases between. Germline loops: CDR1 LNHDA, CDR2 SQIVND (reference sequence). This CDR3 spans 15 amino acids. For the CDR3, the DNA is TGTGCCAGTAAGAGGGACTTCCTGGAGTCCGATACGCAGTATTTT. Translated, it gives CASKRDFLESDTQYF.

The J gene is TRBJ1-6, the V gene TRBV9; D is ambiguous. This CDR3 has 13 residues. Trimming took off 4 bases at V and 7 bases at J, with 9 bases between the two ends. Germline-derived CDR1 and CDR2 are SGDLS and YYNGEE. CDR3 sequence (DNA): TGTGCCAGCAGCCTCGATGGGAATTCACCCCTCCACTTT. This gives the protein CASSLDGNSPLHF.

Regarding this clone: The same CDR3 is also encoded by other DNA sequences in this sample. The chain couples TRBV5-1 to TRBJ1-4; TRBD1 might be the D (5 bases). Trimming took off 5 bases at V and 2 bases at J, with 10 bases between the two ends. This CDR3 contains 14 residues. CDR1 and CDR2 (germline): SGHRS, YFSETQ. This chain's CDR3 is CASSSGATNEKLFF. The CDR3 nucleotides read TGCGCCAGCAGTAGCGGGGCCACTAATGAAAAACTGTTTTTT.

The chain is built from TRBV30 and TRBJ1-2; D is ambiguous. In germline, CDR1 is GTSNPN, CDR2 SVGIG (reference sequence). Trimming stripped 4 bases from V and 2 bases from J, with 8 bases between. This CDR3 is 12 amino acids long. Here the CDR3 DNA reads TGTGCCTGGAACGGTTTAAACTATGGCTACACCTTC. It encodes CAWNGLNYGYTF.

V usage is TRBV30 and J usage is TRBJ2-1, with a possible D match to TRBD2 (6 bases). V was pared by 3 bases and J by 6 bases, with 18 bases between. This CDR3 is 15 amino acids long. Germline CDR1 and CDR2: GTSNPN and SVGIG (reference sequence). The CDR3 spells CAWRARRGLVNEQFF. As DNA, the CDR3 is TGTGCCTGGAGGGCCCGGCGGGGTTTGGTCAATGAGCAGTTCTTC. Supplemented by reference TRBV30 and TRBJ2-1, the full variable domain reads SQTIHQWPATLVQPVGSPLSLECTVEGTSNPNLYWYRQAAGRGLQLLFYSVGIGQISSEVPQNLSASRPQDRQFILSSKKLLLSDSGFYLCAWRARRGLVNEQFFGPGTRLTVL.

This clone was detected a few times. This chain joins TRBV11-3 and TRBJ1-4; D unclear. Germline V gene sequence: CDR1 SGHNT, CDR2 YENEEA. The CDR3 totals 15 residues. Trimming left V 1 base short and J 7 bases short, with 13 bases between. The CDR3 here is CASSLVSTEAEKLFF. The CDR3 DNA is TGTGCCAGCAGCTTAGTATCGACTGAGGCTGAAAAACTGTTTTTT.

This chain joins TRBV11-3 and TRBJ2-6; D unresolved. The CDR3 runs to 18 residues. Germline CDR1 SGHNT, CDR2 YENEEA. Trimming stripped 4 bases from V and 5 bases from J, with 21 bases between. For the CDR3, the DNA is TGTGCCAGCAGCTCTAGATGGAGACGACAAAGTCGGGCCAACGTCCTGACTTTC. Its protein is CASSSRWRRQSRANVLTF.

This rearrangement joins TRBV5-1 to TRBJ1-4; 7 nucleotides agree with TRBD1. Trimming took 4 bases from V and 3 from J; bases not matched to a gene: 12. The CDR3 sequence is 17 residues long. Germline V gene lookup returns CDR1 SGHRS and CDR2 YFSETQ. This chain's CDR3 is CASSPGQPGPPNEKLFF. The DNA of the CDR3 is TGCGCCAGCAGCCCGGGACAGCCAGGACCCCCTAATGAAAAACTGTTTTTT. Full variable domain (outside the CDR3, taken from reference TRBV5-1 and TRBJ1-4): KAGVTQTPRYLIKTRGQQVTLSCSPISGHRSVSWYQQTPGQGLQFLFEYFSETQRNKGNFPGRFSGRQFSNSRSEMNVSTLELGDSALYLCASSPGQPGPPNEKLFFGSGTQLSVL.

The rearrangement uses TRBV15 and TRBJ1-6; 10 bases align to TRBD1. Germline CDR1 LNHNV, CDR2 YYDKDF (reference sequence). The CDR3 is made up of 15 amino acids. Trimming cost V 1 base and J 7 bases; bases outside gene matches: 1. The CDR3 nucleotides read TGTGCCACCAGCAGAGGGGACAGGGGAAATTCACCCCTCCACTTT. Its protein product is CATSRGDRGNSPLHF.

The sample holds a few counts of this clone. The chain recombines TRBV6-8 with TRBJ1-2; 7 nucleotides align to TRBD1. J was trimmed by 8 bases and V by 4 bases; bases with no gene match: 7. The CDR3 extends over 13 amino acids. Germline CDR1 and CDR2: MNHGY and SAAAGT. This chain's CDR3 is CASSFTGESGYTF. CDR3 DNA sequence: TGTGCCAGCAGTTTTACAGGGGAATCAGGCTACACCTTC.

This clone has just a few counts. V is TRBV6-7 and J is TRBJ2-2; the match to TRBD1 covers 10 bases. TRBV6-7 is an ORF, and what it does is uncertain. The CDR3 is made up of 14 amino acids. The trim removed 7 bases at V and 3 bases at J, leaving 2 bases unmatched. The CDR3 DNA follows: TGTGCCAGCACGGGGACAGGGGACACCGGGGAGCTGTTTTTT. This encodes CASTGTGDTGELFF.

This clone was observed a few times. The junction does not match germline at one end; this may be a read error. CDR3: CASSSRDRRSSGF. Here the CDR3 DNA reads TGTGCCAGCAGCTCCCGGGACAGGCGGTCTTCGGGATTT. This chain connects TRBV2 to TRBJ1-3, with TRBD1 matching over 8 bases. Germline assignment: CDR1 SNHLY and CDR2 FYNNEI. CDR3 length: 13 amino acids.

The CDR3 protein is CASSPGQNYGYTF. The CDR3 DNA sequence: TGTGCCAGCAGCCCGGGACAGAACTATGGCTACACCTTC. The chain couples TRBV9 to TRBJ1-2; 7 bases agree with TRBD1. V gave up 4 bases and J gave up 2 bases; unmatched junction bases: 2. Germline CDR1 is SGDLS and CDR2 is YYNGEE. The CDR3 contains 13 residues.

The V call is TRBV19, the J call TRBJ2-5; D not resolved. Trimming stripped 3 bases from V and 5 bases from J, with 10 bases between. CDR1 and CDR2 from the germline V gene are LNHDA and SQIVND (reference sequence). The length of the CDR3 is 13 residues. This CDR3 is CASSIYPWETQYF. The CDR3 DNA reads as TGTGCCAGTAGTATTTACCCCTGGGAGACCCAGTACTTC.

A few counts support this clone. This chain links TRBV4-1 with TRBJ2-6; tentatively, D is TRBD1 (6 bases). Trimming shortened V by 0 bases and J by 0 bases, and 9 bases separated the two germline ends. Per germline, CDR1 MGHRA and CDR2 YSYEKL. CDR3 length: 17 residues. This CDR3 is CASSQDIRGSGANVLTF. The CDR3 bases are TGCGCCAGCAGCCAAGATATCAGGGGCTCTGGGGCCAACGTCCTGACTTTC.

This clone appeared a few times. CDR3 protein: CARSLATNYETQYF. CDR3 DNA: TGTGCCAGAAGCTTGGCGACGAACTATGAGACCCAGTACTTC. The rearrangement uses TRBV5-3 and TRBJ2-5; D remains unclear. TRBV5-3 is sorted into the ORF group, with uncertain function. The CDR3 loop spans 14 amino acids. The V end lost 0 bases, the J end lost 5 bases, and 11 bases lay between the germline ends.

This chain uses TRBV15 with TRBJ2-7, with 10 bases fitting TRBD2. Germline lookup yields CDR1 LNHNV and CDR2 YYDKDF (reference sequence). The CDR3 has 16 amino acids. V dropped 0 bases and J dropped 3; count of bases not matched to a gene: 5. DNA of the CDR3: TGTGCCACCAGCAGAGACCTAGCGGGGGCCTACTACGAGCAGTACTTC. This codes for CATSRDLAGAYYEQYF.

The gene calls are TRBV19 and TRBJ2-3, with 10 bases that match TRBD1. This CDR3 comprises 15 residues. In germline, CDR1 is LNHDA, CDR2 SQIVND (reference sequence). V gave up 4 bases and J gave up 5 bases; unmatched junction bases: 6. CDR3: CASSTRQGARDTQYF. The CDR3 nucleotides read TGTGCCAGTAGTACGCGACAGGGGGCCAGAGATACGCAGTATTTT.

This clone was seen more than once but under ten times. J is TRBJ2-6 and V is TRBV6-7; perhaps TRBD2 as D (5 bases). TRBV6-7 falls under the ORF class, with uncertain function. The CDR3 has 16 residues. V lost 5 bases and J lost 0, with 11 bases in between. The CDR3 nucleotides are TGTGCCAGCAGTGAAATAGGAGGCTCTGGGGCCAACGTCCTGACTTTC. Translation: CASSEIGGSGANVLTF.

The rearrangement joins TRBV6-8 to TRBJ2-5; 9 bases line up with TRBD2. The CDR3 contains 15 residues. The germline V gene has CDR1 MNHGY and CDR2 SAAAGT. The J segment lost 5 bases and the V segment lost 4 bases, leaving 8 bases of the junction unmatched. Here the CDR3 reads CASSFRGGAGETQYF. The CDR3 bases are TGTGCCAGCAGTTTCCGCGGGGGGGCCGGGGAGACCCAGTACTTC.

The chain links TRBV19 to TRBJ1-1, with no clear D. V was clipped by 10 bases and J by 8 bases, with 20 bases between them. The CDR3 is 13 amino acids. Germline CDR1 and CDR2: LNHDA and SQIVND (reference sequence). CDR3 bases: TGTGCCACTGAATCTCCGAACACTTTAGAAGCTTTCTTT. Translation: CATESPNTLEAFF.